The sample holds one count of the clone carrying this TCR beta chain. Original processing methods: Amplification with reference gene primers provided the estimates of nucleated cell counts. The table came from immunoSEQ multiplex PCR; TCRdb's copy has only in-frame clones and leaves some out. V and J calls and clone size are those listed in that table; D and trimming were worked out from the DNA. The table shows about 180,000 clones, with around 87% occurring only once. The data were obtained in a study of blood T cell repertoires in COVID-19. Study-level information: The United States, Italy and Spain were the sources of the acute and convalescent COVID-19 samples. Sample material is recorded as cDNA or gDNA derived from T cells, B-cell-depleted T cells, or PBMCs.

CDR1 is SGHTA and CDR2 is FQGNSA in the germline V gene. This CDR3 is 15 amino acids long. Deletions cut 5 bases from V and 7 bases from J, with 17 bases between. Specimen: peripheral blood. V and J are TRBV7-2 and TRBJ2-2; possible D gene TRBD1, 6 bases. This TCR derives from a man aged 35 to 55 with active or convalescent COVID-19. CDR3 DNA sequence: TGTGCCAGCAGCCTAAAAGTGGGGGCGGGCGGGGAGCTGTTTTTT. Protein: CASSLKVGAGGELFF.